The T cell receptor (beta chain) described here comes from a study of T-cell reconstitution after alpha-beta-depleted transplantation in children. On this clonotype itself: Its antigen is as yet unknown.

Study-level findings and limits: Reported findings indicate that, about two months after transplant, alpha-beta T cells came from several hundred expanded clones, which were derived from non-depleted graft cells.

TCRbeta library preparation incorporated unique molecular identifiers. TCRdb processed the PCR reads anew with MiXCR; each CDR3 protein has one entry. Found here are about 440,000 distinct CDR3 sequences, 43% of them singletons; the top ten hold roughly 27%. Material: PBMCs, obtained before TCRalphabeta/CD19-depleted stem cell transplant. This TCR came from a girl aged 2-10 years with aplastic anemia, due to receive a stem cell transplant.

CDR3 in DNA: TGTGCCAGCACCGCAACAGGGGAGACCCAGTACTTC. This encodes CASTATGETQYF. The V gene is TRBV12-3 or TRBV12-4, the J gene TRBJ2-5; TRBD1 is a possible D gene (6 bases). V was cut by 7 bases and J by 5 bases, with 11 bases left in between. The CDR3 covers 12 residues.